Below are 27 T cell receptor beta chains sequenced from a single sample in a study of blood T cell repertoires in COVID-19 (TCRdb year 2020). Library preparation used the immunoSEQ multiplex PCR assay. TCRdb retrieved this table from immuneACCESS and kept in-frame rearrangements only. Not all clones are present; in checked studies, unresolved V genes account for under half, and no reason is known for the remainder. This sample is represented by a few hundred thousand clones; about 79% of them were singletons. Of the sample, about 1.4% falls within the top ten clones. The sequencing input was peripheral blood. These receptors all come from a woman between 35 and 50 years old who had recovered from COVID-19.

This chain links TRBV6-2 or TRBV6-3 with TRBJ1-1, with a weak D call TRBD1 (5 bases). With 6 bases removed from V and 11 bases from J, the gap between germline ends came to 16 bases. This CDR3 is 12 amino acids long. The germline V gene has CDR1 MNHEY and CDR2 SVGEGT. In DNA form, the CDR3 reads TGTGCCAGCAGCTCCTTTGGGGCTGCGGCTTTCTTT. It specifies CASSSFGAAAFF.

Only one count was recorded for this clone. J is TRBJ1-4 and V is TRBV5-8; 10 bases match TRBD1. Germline V gene data show CDR1 as SGHTS and CDR2 as YDEGEE. Trimming removed 4 bases from V and 0 bases from J; junction bases left unmatched: 6. This CDR3 has 17 residues. The CDR3 nucleotides read TGTGCCAGCAGCCCGGGACAGGGGACTGCAACTAATGAAAAACTGTTTTTT. The encoded protein is CASSPGQGTATNEKLFF.

This sequence joins TRBV18 and TRBJ1-1, with 7 bases aligning to TRBD1. The CDR3 is made up of 15 amino acids. Losses at the gene ends were 3 bases for V and 4 bases for J; bases not matched to a gene: 8. Germline loops: CDR1 KGHSH, CDR2 LQKENI. The CDR3 region has the DNA TGTGCCAGCTCACCTATTTCTTCAGGGGGCACTGAAGCTTTCTTT. Translating gives CASSPISSGGTEAFF.

The chain has TRBV19 and TRBJ2-3; D gene ambiguous. This CDR3 is built from 13 residues. V dropped 1 base and J dropped 5 bases, with 7 bases sitting between them. Germline V gene lookup returns CDR1 LNHDA and CDR2 SQIVND (reference sequence). CDR3 nucleotide sequence: TGTGCCAGTAGTATAGGGGCGCTAGATACGCAGTATTTT. Translation gives CASSIGALDTQYF.

The V and J genes are TRBV19 and TRBJ1-5, with TRBD1 matching 7 bases. The CDR3 loop spans 15 amino acids. V shed 4 bases and J 5 bases; nucleotides not matched to a gene: 8. Germline CDR1 reads LNHDA; CDR2 reads SQIVND (reference sequence). DNA of the CDR3: TGTGCCAGTAGTACCACCGGGACAGCTTATCAGCCCCAGCATTTT. Protein product: CASSTTGTAYQPQHF.

The chain employs TRBV6-5 and TRBJ1-1; D is perhaps TRBD1 (6 bases). In germline, CDR1 is MNHEY, CDR2 SVGAGI. The V gene lost 6 bases and the J gene lost 0 bases, with 11 bases spanning the gap. This CDR3 spans 14 amino acids. This CDR3 is CASRDREMNTEAFF. CDR3 nucleotides: TGTGCCAGCAGGGACAGAGAAATGAACACTGAAGCTTTCTTT.

A single count supports this clone. The chain is built from TRBV2 and TRBJ1-2, with D possibly being TRBD1 (6 bases). V shed 3 bases and J shed 7 bases, with 12 bases lying between them. The CDR3 is 13 amino acids. Germline loops: CDR1 SNHLY, CDR2 FYNNEI. The CDR3 reads CASSDAAGAGYTF. The CDR3 DNA is TGTGCCAGCAGTGATGCGGCAGGGGCTGGCTACACCTTC.

This clone was detected once. The rearrangement joins TRBV5-1 to TRBJ1-1; D call uncertain. Germline CDR1 is SGHRS and CDR2 is YFSETQ. The CDR3 has 13 amino acids. The ends were cut back, 2 bases at V and 4 bases at J, with 9 bases in the middle. The CDR3 loop is CASSFDTSTEAFF. The CDR3 DNA reads TGCGCCAGCAGCTTTGATACAAGCACTGAAGCTTTCTTT.

This clone was counted a single time. The rearrangement links TRBV11-2 to TRBJ1-1; D gene uncertain. Germline V CDR1 and CDR2: SGHAT, FQNNGV. Trimming removed 5 bases from V and 10 bases from J, with 17 bases in between. The CDR3 runs 13 residues. The CDR3, as DNA: TGTGCCAGCAGCCTGACTCTCTCGGCGGCAGCTTTCTTT. Amino acids: CASSLTLSAAAFF.

The CDR3 coding sequence is TGTGCCAGCAGCCAGACAGCTTACATCACAGATACGCAGTATTTT. Amino acids: CASSQTAYITDTQYF. The chain combines TRBV25-1 with TRBJ2-3; TRBD1 might be the D (5 bases). Germline-derived CDR1 and CDR2 are MGHDK and SYGVNS. The CDR3 is made up of 15 amino acids. V gave up 6 bases and J gave up 2 bases, with 15 bases separating them. The full variable domain, completed using reference TRBV25-1 and TRBJ2-3, is EADIYQTPRYLVIGTGKKITLECSQTMGHDKMYWYQQDPGMELHLIHYSYGVNSTEKGDLSSESTVSRIRTEHFPLTLESARPSHTSQYLCASSQTAYITDTQYFGPGTRLTVL.

The CDR3 coding sequence is TGTGCCAGCAGCCGTTGGACAGGGAACTACGAGCAGTACTTC. The encoded protein is CASSRWTGNYEQYF. This chain joins TRBV11-3 and TRBJ2-7; 8 nucleotides line up with TRBD1. Germline CDR1 and CDR2: SGHNT and YENEEA. The CDR3 runs to 14 residues. V dropped 5 bases and J dropped 3; count of bases not matched to a gene: 6.

V is TRBV5-4 and J is TRBJ2-7; tentative D call: TRBD1 (6 bases). The germline V gene encodes CDR1 SGHNT and CDR2 YYREEE (reference sequence). The CDR3 contains 13 residues. V lost 3 bases, J lost 3 bases, and 10 bases lay in between. The CDR3, as DNA: TGTGCCAGCAGCTCCCGGGACAACTACGAGCAGTACTTC. Amino acids: CASSSRDNYEQYF.

The rearrangement uses TRBV20-1 and TRBJ1-1, with D possibly matching TRBD1 (5 bases). CDR3 length: 14 residues. V was shortened by 3 bases and J by 0 bases, with 11 bases between the two germline ends. In germline, CDR1 is DFQATT, CDR2 SNEGSKA (reference sequence). The CDR3 DNA sequence: TGCAGTGCTAGTGGGGGGGGGATGAACACTGAAGCTTTCTTT. This encodes CSASGGGMNTEAFF.

The V and J genes are TRBV9 and TRBJ2-7; maybe TRBD2 (6 bases). Germline-derived CDR1 and CDR2 are SGDLS and YYNGEE. Trimming took 2 bases from V and 2 from J, leaving 11 bases between them. CDR3 size: 14 residues. CDR3 sequence (DNA): TGTGCCAGCAGCGTTTCGGAGGGCACCTACGAGCAGTACTTC. It specifies CASSVSEGTYEQYF.

In this sample, this clone turned up once. V is TRBV6-5 and J is TRBJ1-1, with D unclear. The V and J ends lost 6 bases and 9 bases respectively, with 14 bases between them. Looked up from germline, CDR1 is MNHEY and CDR2 is SVGAGI. This CDR3 has 12 residues. The CDR3 DNA is TGTGCCAGCAGCCCCGACACGAGAAAAGCTTTCTTT. Translation gives CASSPDTRKAFF.

This clone appeared a single time. The chain employs TRBV20-1 and TRBJ2-5; D is ambiguous. The CDR3 length is 10 residues. Germline V gene sequence: CDR1 DFQATT, CDR2 SNEGSKA (reference sequence). V was cut by 5 bases and J by 4 bases, with 5 bases left in between. The CDR3 DNA follows: TGCAGTGCTGAACTAGAGACCCAGTACTTC. Translating it yields CSAELETQYF.

J is TRBJ2-3 and V is TRBV11-3; 7 nucleotides agree with TRBD2. J was trimmed by 6 bases and V by 1 base; bases with no gene match: 7. There are 15 residues in the CDR3. Germline V gene lookup returns CDR1 SGHNT and CDR2 YENEEA. The CDR3 reads CASSLGSGGLDTQYF. CDR3 coding DNA: TGTGCCAGCAGCTTAGGTTCGGGGGGACTTGATACGCAGTATTTT.

The gene calls are TRBV18 and TRBJ2-3, with 11 positions matching TRBD2. J was trimmed by 4 bases and V by 0 bases; bases with no gene match: 3. The CDR3 is made up of 16 amino acids. Germline V gives CDR1 KGHSH, CDR2 LQKENI. The CDR3, as DNA: TGTGCCAGCTCACCACCGACTAGCGGGGTTTCAGATACGCAGTATTTT. Amino acids: CASSPPTSGVSDTQYF.

This clone was counted a few times. The V and J genes are TRBV28 and TRBJ1-5, with 8 bases fitting TRBD1. The CDR3 totals 16 residues. CDR1 and CDR2 (germline): MDHEN, SYDVKM. V dropped 2 bases and J dropped 6; count of bases not matched to a gene: 9. The CDR3 loop reads CASSLIRAGGGQPQHF. CDR3 sequence (DNA): TGTGCCAGCAGTTTAATCCGGGCAGGGGGCGGTCAGCCCCAGCATTTT.

This clone appeared once. The chain joins TRBV6-5 to TRBJ1-1, with D uncertain. The CDR3 runs to 14 residues. The germline CDR1 and CDR2 sequences are MNHEY and SVGAGI. Trimming pared 6 bases from V and 2 bases from J, leaving 13 bases between. This CDR3 reads CASRTTPFNTEAFF. CDR3 nucleotide sequence: TGTGCCAGCAGGACAACGCCTTTCAACACTGAAGCTTTCTTT.

CDR3 amino acids: CASSLHGAPVYF. The CDR3 DNA reads as TGTGCCAGCAGCTTACACGGTGCCCCTGTATATTTT. The gene calls are TRBV7-2 and TRBJ1-3; D remains unclear. The CDR3 spans 12 residues. The V gene lost 2 bases and the J gene lost 14 bases, with 13 bases spanning the gap. The germline V gene encodes CDR1 SGHTA and CDR2 FQGNSA.

This sequence joins TRBV18 and TRBJ2-1, with 8 nucleotides matching TRBD1. The V and J ends lost 2 bases and 8 bases, in that order; junction bases with no gene match: 5. CDR1 KGHSH and CDR2 LQKENI come from the germline V gene. This CDR3 has 14 residues. The CDR3 sequence is CASSPTPGQDEQFF. In DNA form, the CDR3 reads TGTGCCAGCTCACCAACCCCGGGACAGGATGAGCAGTTCTTC.

J is TRBJ1-4 and V is TRBV18; D unresolved. This CDR3 has 14 amino acids. Trimming pared 1 base from V and 4 bases from J, leaving 7 bases between. The V gene's germline CDR1 is KGHSH and CDR2 LQKENI. CDR3 coding DNA: TGTGCCAGCTCACCACAGTCAGATAATGAAAAACTGTTTTTT. Translating gives CASSPQSDNEKLFF.

This clone was found a few times. This sequence joins TRBV29-1 and TRBJ1-1; D gene unclear. Germline CDR1 SQVTM, CDR2 ANQGSEA. The V end was cut by 0 bases, the J end by 3 bases, with 17 bases between. The CDR3 is 16 residues long. For the CDR3, the DNA is TGCAGCGTTGAAGATCTTTTATGGTCAGAGGACACTGAAGCTTTCTTT. Its protein is CSVEDLLWSEDTEAFF.

The rearrangement joins TRBV2 to TRBJ1-1; 8 bases match TRBD1. The germline gives CDR1 SNHLY, CDR2 FYNNEI. The length of the CDR3 is 15 residues. Trimming cost V 7 bases and J 2 bases; bases outside gene matches: 9. The CDR3 region is CASKHRGIGNTEAFF. The CDR3 nucleotides are TGTGCCAGCAAACACAGGGGGATCGGTAACACTGAAGCTTTCTTT.

V gene TRBV6-6 combines with J gene TRBJ1-2; unclear D gene. The CDR3 extends over 12 amino acids. Germline assignment: CDR1 MNHNY and CDR2 SVGAGI (reference sequence). V was clipped by 8 bases and J by 1 base, with 8 bases between them. As DNA, the CDR3 is TGTGCCAGCCTTGGCCTTAACTATGGCTACACCTTC. This translates into CASLGLNYGYTF.

The chain carries TRBV19 and TRBJ2-2, with D maybe TRBD2 (5 bases). Germline values: CDR1 LNHDA, CDR2 SQIVND (reference sequence). The CDR3 runs to 15 residues. The V and J ends lost 0 bases and 5 bases respectively, with 10 bases between them. This CDR3 is CASSIDSPGTGELFF. CDR3 coding DNA: TGTGCCAGTAGTATAGATAGTCCGGGGACCGGGGAGCTGTTTTTT. The full variable domain, with the rest looked up from reference TRBV19 and TRBJ2-2, is DGGITQSPKYLFRKEGQNVTLSCEQNLNHDAMYWYRQDPGQGLRLIYYSQIVNDFQKGDIAEGYSVSREKKESFPLTVTSAQKNPTAFYLCASSIDSPGTGELFFGEGSRLTVL.